These T cell receptor beta chains were read from a single sample in a study of blood T cell repertoires in COVID-19. The protocol was immunoSEQ multiplex PCR, while the TCRdb copy is restricted to in-frame clones and leaves out a portion. Here the sample spans nearly 200,000 clones, over 75% being singletons. The specimen sequenced was peripheral blood. These receptors were taken from a woman aged 40 to 50 who had recovered from COVID-19. The CDR3 runs from the conserved cysteine through the conserved F or W. D genes are given only for firm matches. Rows may omit the clone size; those that give it use once, few, many or a size class.

J	D	V	size	CDR3	DNA
TRBJ1-6	NA	TRBV2	once	CASTGWDSKDSPLHF	TGTGCCAGCACAGGGTGGGATAGTAAAGATTCACCCCTCCACTTT
TRBJ2-7	TRBD2	TRBV29-1	NA	CSVGLAGAGEQYF	TGCAGCGTTGGACTAGCGGGAGCCGGGGAGCAGTACTTC
TRBJ1-3	NA	TRBV5-4	NA	CASSQGIPGNTIYF	TGTGCCAGCAGCCAGGGGATCCCTGGAAACACCATATATTTT
TRBJ2-5	TRBD1	TRBV12-3/TRBV12-4	NA	CASSSDSGGTQYF	TGTGCCAGCAGTAGCGACTCAGGGGGGACCCAGTACTTC
TRBJ2-7	TRBD1	TRBV19	NA	CASSSLGTGIYEQYF	TGTGCCAGTAGTTCCCTAGGGACAGGGATCTACGAGCAGTACTTC
TRBJ2-7	TRBD2	TRBV7-3	NA	CASSLTSGGEQYF	TGTGCCAGCAGCTTAACCAGCGGGGGGGAGCAGTACTTC
TRBJ1-5	NA	TRBV6-5	NA	CASRTGPNQPQHF	TGTGCCAGCAGAACAGGGCCCAATCAGCCCCAGCATTTT
TRBJ1-3	TRBD1	TRBV27	few	CASSQGTGGRNTIYF	TGTGCCAGCAGTCAGGGGACAGGGGGCAGAAACACCATATATTTT
TRBJ1-5	NA	TRBV28	many	CASSSGFSNQPQHF	TGTGCCAGCAGTTCGGGATTCAGCAATCAGCCCCAGCATTTT
TRBJ2-1	TRBD2	TRBV7-6	NA	CASSLAGAGVANEQFF	TGTGCCAGCAGCTTAGCAGGAGCGGGAGTGGCCAATGAGCAGTTCTTC
TRBJ2-7	TRBD2	TRBV2	NA	CASSENVAGGSHEQYF	TGTGCCAGCAGTGAGAATGTAGCGGGAGGGAGCCACGAGCAGTACTTC
TRBJ2-7	TRBD2	TRBV6-5	NA	CASSYPGGDGVYEQYF	TGTGCCAGCAGTTACCCCGGGGGGGATGGTGTTTACGAGCAGTACTTC
TRBJ2-3	NA	TRBV27	NA	CASSPQGDTQYF	TGTGCCAGCAGTCCCCAGGGAGATACGCAGTATTTT
TRBJ2-7	TRBD1	TRBV5-1	NA	CASSFGQGGDEQYF	TGCGCCAGCAGCTTCGGACAGGGTGGCGACGAGCAGTACTTC
TRBJ2-5	NA	TRBV7-2	NA	CASSGLGLQETQYF	TGTGCCAGCAGCGGATTGGGACTGCAAGAGACCCAGTACTTC
TRBJ1-3	NA	TRBV19	NA	CASSARDGGNTIYF	TGTGCCAGTAGTGCCAGGGATGGAGGAAACACCATATATTTT
TRBJ2-1	NA	TRBV9	NA	CASSVAAGSYNEQFF	TGTGCCAGCAGCGTAGCTGCGGGTTCCTACAATGAGCAGTTCTTC
TRBJ2-3	TRBD2	TRBV11-2	NA	CASSFGMGLAGTDTQYF	TGTGCCAGCAGCTTTGGGATGGGACTAGCGGGCACAGATACGCAGTATTTT
TRBJ2-1	NA	TRBV4-1	NA	CASSGRGEQFF	TGCGCCAGCAGCGGACGGGGTGAGCAGTTCTTC
TRBJ2-2	NA	TRBV19	NA	CASSLRFTGELFF	TGTGCCAGTAGTTTGAGGTTCACCGGGGAGCTGTTTTTT
TRBJ1-2	NA	TRBV18	NA	CASSPRHRSNYGYTF	TGTGCCAGCTCACCACGGCACAGATCCAACTATGGCTACACCTTC
TRBJ1-5	NA	TRBV4-2	once	CASSQDGYNQPQHF	TGTGCCAGCAGCCAAGACGGGTACAATCAGCCCCAGCATTTT
TRBJ2-7	TRBD2	TRBV11-3	NA	CASSLGLAGSYEQYF	TGTGCCAGCAGCTTGGGGCTAGCGGGATCCTACGAGCAGTACTTC
TRBJ1-1	NA	TRBV6-1	few	CASSETGRAEAFF	TGTGCCAGCAGTGAAACAGGGCGGGCTGAAGCTTTCTTT
TRBJ1-2	TRBD1	TRBV28	NA	CASTLGQGFHGYTF	TGTGCCAGCACCTTAGGACAGGGTTTTCATGGCTACACCTTC
TRBJ2-3	TRBD1	TRBV5-1	NA	CASSPGQVPTDTQYF	TGCGCCAGCAGCCCCGGACAGGTTCCAACAGATACGCAGTATTTT
TRBJ1-3	NA	TRBV2	NA	CASSEARQSSGNTIYF	TGTGCCAGCAGTGAAGCACGACAGTCCTCTGGAAACACCATATATTTT
TRBJ2-5	NA	TRBV15	NA	CATSRTGLPETQYF	TGTGCCACCAGCAGAACAGGGTTACCAGAGACCCAGTACTTC
TRBJ2-7	TRBD2	TRBV24-1	NA	CATSDSVAGRSYEQYF	TGTGCCACCAGTGATTCCGTAGCGGGACGATCCTACGAGCAGTACTTC
TRBJ2-7	TRBD1	TRBV5-1	NA	CASKGTAPSYEQYF	TGCGCCAGCAAGGGGACAGCGCCGTCCTACGAGCAGTACTTC
TRBJ2-5	TRBD2	TRBV4-3	NA	CASSPGAGGETQYF	TGCGCCAGCAGCCCCGGAGCGGGGGGTGAGACCCAGTACTTC
TRBJ2-1	TRBD2	TRBV28	NA	CASSSPGLAGGNEQFF	TGTGCCAGCAGTTCTCCGGGACTAGCGGGCGGGAATGAGCAGTTCTTC
TRBJ1-1	NA	TRBV28	NA	CASSQRQDTEAFF	TGTGCCAGCAGTCAAAGACAGGACACTGAAGCTTTCTTT
TRBJ1-5	NA	TRBV9	NA	CASSVGYSNNQPQHF	TGTGCCAGCAGCGTAGGGTACAGCAATAATCAGCCCCAGCATTTT
TRBJ2-2	TRBD2	TRBV11-3	NA	CASSLGPSSGRFTGELFF	TGTGCCAGCAGCTTAGGCCCCTCTAGCGGGAGGTTCACCGGGGAGCTGTTTTTT
TRBJ2-7	TRBD1	TRBV6-5	NA	CASNLDRAPYEQYF	TGTGCCAGCAACCTGGACAGGGCACCCTACGAGCAGTACTTC
TRBJ2-2	TRBD1	TRBV7-6	NA	CASSPRTGNTGELFF	TGTGCCAGCAGCCCCCGGACAGGGAACACCGGGGAGCTGTTTTTT
TRBJ1-3	NA	TRBV28	few	CASSYRNTIYF	TGTGCCAGCAGTTATCGGAACACCATATATTTT
TRBJ2-1	NA	TRBV19	NA	CASSIEGNYEQFF	TGTGCCAGTAGTATTGAGGGTAACTATGAGCAGTTCTTC
TRBJ2-3	TRBD2	TRBV29-1	few	CSVPGLALTDTQYF	TGCAGCGTTCCCGGACTAGCGCTGACAGATACGCAGTATTTT
TRBJ2-7	TRBD2	TRBV14	NA	CASSPRLAGGRGEQYF	TGTGCCAGCAGCCCACGACTAGCGGGAGGTCGTGGGGAGCAGTACTTC
TRBJ2-4	TRBD1	TRBV19	NA	CASSIGGGQGFLGNIQYF	TGTGCCAGTAGTATAGGGGGCGGACAGGGGTTTTTGGGGAACATTCAGTACTTC
TRBJ2-3	NA	TRBV9	NA	CASSARVLTDTQYF	TGTGCCAGCAGCGCCAGGGTCCTTACAGATACGCAGTATTTT
TRBJ2-2	TRBD2	TRBV5-1	NA	CASRGTSGRAGNTGELFF	TGCGCCAGCAGAGGGACTAGCGGGAGGGCTGGAAACACCGGGGAGCTGTTTTTT
TRBJ1-2	TRBD1	TRBV12-3/TRBV12-4	NA	CASSGQGYGYTF	TGTGCCAGCTCCGGACAGGGCTATGGCTACACCTTC
TRBJ2-1	TRBD2	TRBV4-2	once	CASSQTSGTSDEQFF	TGTGCCAGCAGCCAAACTAGCGGCACTTCGGATGAGCAGTTCTTC
TRBJ2-3	TRBD1	TRBV7-9	NA	CASRTTGVVDTQYF	TGTGCCAGCAGGACGACAGGGGTGGTAGATACGCAGTATTTT
TRBJ2-3	NA	TRBV28	NA	CASSYVLTDTQYF	TGTGCCAGCAGTTATGTACTCACAGATACGCAGTATTTT